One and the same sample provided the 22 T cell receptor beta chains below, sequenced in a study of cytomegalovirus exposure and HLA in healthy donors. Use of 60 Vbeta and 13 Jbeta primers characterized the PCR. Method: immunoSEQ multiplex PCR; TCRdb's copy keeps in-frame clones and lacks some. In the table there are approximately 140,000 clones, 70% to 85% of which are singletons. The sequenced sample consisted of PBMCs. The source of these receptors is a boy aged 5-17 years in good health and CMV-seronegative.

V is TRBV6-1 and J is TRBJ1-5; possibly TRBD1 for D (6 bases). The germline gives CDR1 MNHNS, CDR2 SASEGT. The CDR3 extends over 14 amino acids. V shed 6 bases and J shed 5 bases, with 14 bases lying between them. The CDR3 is CASRPQGPDQPQHF. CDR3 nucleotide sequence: TGTGCCAGCAGACCTCAGGGGCCCGATCAGCCCCAGCATTTT.

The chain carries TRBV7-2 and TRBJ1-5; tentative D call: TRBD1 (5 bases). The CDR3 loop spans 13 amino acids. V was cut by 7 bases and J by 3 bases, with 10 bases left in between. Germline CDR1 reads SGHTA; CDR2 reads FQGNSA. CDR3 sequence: CASIATVNQPQHF. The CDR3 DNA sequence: TGTGCCAGCATCGCGACAGTCAATCAGCCCCAGCATTTT.

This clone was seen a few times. The CDR3 sequence: CASRPTSTSGRPDEQFF. The CDR3 DNA sequence: TGTGCCAGCAGGCCTACTTCGACTAGCGGGAGGCCTGATGAGCAGTTCTTC. The chain combines TRBV7-3 with TRBJ2-1, with 13 bases lining up with TRBD2. The V and J ends lost 6 bases and 8 bases, in that order; junction bases with no gene match: 13. The CDR3 runs 17 residues. Germline values: CDR1 SGHTA, CDR2 FQGTGA.

CDR3 DNA sequence: TGTGCCAGCAGCCCCTCGACAGGGCGCTACGAGCAGTACTTC. It specifies CASSPSTGRYEQYF. The genes are TRBV5-4 and TRBJ2-5; 7 bases fit TRBD1. The tail of the sequence fits TRBJ2-7 better, so the J call may be wrong. CDR3 length: 14 amino acids. CDR1 and CDR2 from the germline V gene are SGHNT and YYREEE (reference sequence).

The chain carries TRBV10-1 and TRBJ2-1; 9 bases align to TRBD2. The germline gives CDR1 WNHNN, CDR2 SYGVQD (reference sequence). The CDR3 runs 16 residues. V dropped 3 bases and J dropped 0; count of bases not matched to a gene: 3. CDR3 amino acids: CASSDASGISYNEQFF. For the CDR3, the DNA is TGCGCCAGCAGTGACGCTAGCGGGATCTCCTACAATGAGCAGTTCTTC.

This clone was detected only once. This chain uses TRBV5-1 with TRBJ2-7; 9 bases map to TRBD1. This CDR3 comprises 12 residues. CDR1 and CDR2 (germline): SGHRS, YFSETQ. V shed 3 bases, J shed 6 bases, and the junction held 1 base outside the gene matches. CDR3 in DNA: TGCGCCAGCAGCTCGACAGGGGGCGAGCAGTACTTC. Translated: CASSSTGGEQYF. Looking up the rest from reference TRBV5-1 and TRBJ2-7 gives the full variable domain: KAGVTQTPRYLIKTRGQQVTLSCSPISGHRSVSWYQQTPGQGLQFLFEYFSETQRNKGNFPGRFSGRQFSNSRSEMNVSTLELGDSALYLCASSSTGGEQYFGPGTRLTVT.

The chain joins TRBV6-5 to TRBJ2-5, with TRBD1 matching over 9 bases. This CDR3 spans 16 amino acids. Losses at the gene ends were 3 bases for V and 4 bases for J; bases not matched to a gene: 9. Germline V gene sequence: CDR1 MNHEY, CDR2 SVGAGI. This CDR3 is CASSYSTGGVGETQYF. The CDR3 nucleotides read TGTGCCAGCAGTTATTCGACAGGGGGAGTAGGAGAGACCCAGTACTTC.

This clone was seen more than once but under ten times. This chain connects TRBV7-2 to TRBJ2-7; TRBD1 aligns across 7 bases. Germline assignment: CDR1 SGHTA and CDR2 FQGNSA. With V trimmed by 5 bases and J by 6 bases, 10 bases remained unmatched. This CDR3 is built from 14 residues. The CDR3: CASSTRGRKGEQYF. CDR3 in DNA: TGTGCCAGCAGCACAAGGGGGCGTAAAGGCGAGCAGTACTTC.

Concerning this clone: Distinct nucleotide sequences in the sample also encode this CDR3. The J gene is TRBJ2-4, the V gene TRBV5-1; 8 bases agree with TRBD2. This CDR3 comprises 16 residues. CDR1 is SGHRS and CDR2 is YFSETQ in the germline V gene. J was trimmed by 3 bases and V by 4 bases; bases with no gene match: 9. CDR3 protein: CASSPVAGFGKNIQYF. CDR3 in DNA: TGCGCCAGCAGCCCCGTAGCGGGATTCGGCAAAAACATTCAGTACTTC.

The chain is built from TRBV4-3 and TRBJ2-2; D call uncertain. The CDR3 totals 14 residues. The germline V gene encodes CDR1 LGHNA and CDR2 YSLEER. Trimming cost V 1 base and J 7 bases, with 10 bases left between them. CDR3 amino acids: CASSQVARLGELFF. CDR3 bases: TGCGCCAGCAGCCAAGTAGCTCGCCTCGGGGAGCTGTTTTTT.

The CDR3 loop reads CASSVAGGGGVSGNTIYF. The CDR3 region has the DNA TGTGCCAGCAGCGTAGCAGGAGGGGGGGGCGTCTCTGGAAACACCATATATTTT. This chain uses TRBV9 with TRBJ1-3, with D possibly being TRBD1 (6 bases). V was pared by 0 bases and J by 0 bases, with 16 bases between. CDR1 and CDR2 from the germline V gene are SGDLS and YYNGEE. This CDR3 has 18 residues.

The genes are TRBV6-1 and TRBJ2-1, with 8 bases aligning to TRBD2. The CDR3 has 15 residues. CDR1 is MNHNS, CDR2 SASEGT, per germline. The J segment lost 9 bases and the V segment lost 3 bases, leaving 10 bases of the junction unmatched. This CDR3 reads CASSDNGGREGEQFF. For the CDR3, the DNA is TGTGCCAGCAGTGATAATGGCGGCCGGGAGGGTGAGCAGTTCTTC.

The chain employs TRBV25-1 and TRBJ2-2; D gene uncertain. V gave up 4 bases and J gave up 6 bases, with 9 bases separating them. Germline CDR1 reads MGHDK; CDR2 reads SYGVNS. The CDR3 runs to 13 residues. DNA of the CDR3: TGTGCCAGCAGTGGGCGGCGTCCCGGGGAGCTGTTTTTT. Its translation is CASSGRRPGELFF.

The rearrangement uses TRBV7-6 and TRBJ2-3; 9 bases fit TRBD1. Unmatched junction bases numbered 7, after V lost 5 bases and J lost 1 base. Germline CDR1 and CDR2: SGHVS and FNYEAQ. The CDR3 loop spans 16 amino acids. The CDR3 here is CASSPWTGAGTDTQYF. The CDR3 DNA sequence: TGTGCCAGCAGCCCTTGGACAGGGGCAGGCACAGATACGCAGTATTTT.

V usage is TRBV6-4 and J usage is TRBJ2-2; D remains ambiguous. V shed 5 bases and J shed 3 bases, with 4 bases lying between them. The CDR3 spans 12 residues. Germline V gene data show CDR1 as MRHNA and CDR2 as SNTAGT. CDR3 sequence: CASSLDTGELFF. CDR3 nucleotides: TGTGCCAGCAGTCTTGACACCGGGGAGCTGTTTTTT.

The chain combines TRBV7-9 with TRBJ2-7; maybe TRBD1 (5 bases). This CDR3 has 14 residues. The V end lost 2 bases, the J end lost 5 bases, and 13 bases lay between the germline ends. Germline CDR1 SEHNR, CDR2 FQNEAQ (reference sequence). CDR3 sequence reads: CASSLFLGHDEQYF. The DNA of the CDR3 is TGTGCCAGCAGCTTATTCCTCGGACATGACGAGCAGTACTTC.

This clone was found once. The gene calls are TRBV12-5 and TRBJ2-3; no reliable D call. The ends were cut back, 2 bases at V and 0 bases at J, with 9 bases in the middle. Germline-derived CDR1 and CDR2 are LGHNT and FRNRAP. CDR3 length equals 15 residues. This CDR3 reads CASGLRHSSTDTQYF. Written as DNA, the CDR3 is TGTGCTAGTGGTTTGCGACACTCGAGCACAGATACGCAGTATTTT.

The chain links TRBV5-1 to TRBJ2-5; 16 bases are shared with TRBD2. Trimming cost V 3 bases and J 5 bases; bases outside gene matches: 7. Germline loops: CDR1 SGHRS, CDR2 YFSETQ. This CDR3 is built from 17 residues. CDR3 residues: CASSSPGLAGGPETQYF. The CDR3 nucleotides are TGCGCCAGCAGCTCGCCGGGACTAGCGGGAGGGCCGGAGACCCAGTACTTC.

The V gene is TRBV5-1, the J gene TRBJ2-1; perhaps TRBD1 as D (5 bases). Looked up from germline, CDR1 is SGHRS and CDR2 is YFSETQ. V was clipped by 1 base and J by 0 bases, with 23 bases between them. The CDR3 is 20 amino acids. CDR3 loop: CASSLRGIGLIRGSYNEQFF. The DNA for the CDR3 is TGCGCCAGCAGCTTGAGAGGCATAGGGTTGATTAGGGGCTCCTACAATGAGCAGTTCTTC.

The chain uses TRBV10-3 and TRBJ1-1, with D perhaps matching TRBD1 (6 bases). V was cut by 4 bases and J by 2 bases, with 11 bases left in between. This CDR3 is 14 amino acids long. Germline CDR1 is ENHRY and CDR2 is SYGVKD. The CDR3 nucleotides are TGTGCCATCAGTGTGACGGGGGGCAACACTGAAGCTTTCTTT. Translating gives CAISVTGGNTEAFF.

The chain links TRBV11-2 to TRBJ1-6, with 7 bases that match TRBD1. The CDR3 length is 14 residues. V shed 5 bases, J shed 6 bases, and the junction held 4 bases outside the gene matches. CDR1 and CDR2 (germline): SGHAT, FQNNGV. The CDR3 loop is CASSPYRGNSPLHF. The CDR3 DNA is TGTGCCAGCAGCCCATACAGGGGTAATTCACCCCTCCACTTT.

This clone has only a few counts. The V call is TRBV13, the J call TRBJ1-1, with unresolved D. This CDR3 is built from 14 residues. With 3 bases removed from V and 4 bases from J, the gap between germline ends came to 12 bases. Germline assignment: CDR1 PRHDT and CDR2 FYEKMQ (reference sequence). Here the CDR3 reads CASSFGLGGTEAFF. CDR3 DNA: TGTGCCAGCAGCTTCGGTTTAGGAGGCACTGAAGCTTTCTTT.